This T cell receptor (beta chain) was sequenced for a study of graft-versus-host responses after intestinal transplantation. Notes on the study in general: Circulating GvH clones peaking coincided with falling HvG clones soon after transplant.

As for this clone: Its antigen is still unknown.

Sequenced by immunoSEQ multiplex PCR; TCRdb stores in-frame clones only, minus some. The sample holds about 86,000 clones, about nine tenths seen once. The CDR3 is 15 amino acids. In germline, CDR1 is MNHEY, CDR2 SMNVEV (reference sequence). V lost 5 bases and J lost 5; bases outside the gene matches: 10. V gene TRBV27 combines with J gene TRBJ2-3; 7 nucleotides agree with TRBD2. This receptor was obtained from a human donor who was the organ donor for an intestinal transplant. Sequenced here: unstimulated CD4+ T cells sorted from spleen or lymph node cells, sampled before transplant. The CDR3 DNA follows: TGTGCCAGCAGTACATGGGTAGCGGGTCAAGATACGCAGTATTTT. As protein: CASSTWVAGQDTQYF.